This is a list of T cell receptor beta chains from one sample in a study of shared clonotypes between healthy human individuals. The table came from immunoSEQ multiplex PCR; TCRdb's copy has only in-frame clones and leaves some out. This sample carries about 1.1 million clones, roughly 74% of them seen once, and the ten largest clones take 0.5% to 0.65%. The sample comprised memory CD4+ T cells from PBMCs. All receptors derive from a man aged 18 to 29 in good health. Some clones in this sample may be carry-over from other donors' samples. CDR3s include the opening cysteine and the closing phenylalanine or tryptophan. A D gene is named only where the DNA matches it firmly. Size tells how often a clone was seen (once, few, many) or the class of an expanded clone, and some rows leave it out.

j_call | v_call | d_call | clone_size | cdr3_aa | cdr3_nt
TRBJ2-1 | TRBV7-2 | TRBD2 | NA | CASSSLPAGGPPRYNEQFF | TGTGCCAGCAGCTCCCTCCCAGCGGGAGGCCCACCTAGGTACAATGAGCAGTTCTTC
TRBJ1-5 | TRBV10-3 | NA | many | CAISESQGPQGPQHF | TGTGCCATCAGTGAGTCGCAGGGGCCGCAGGGGCCCCAGCATTTT
TRBJ2-3 | TRBV2 | TRBD2 | NA | CASSYTSGSTDTQYF | TGTGCCAGCAGCTATACTAGCGGGAGCACAGATACGCAGTATTTT
TRBJ1-1 | TRBV28 | NA | NA | CASSLLVDTEAFF | TGTGCCAGCAGTTTATTGGTGGACACTGAAGCTTTCTTT
TRBJ2-2 | TRBV10-3 | TRBD1 | NA | CAISVGTASTGELFF | TGTGCCATCAGTGTAGGGACAGCTAGCACCGGGGAGCTGTTTTTT
TRBJ2-3 | TRBV28 | NA | NA | CASSFAGQSSLSHTDTQYF | TGTGCCAGCAGTTTTGCGGGACAGAGCTCGTTGTCTCACACAGATACGCAGTATTTT
TRBJ2-1 | TRBV6-6 | NA | NA | CASVYEGEQFF | TGTGCCAGCGTCTACGAAGGAGAGCAGTTCTTC
TRBJ2-5 | TRBV2 | TRBD2 | NA | CASTPTGGETQYF | TGTGCCAGCACACCGACGGGGGGGGAGACCCAGTACTTC
TRBJ2-7 | TRBV11-3 | TRBD2 | once | CASSLGGGSIYEQYF | TGTGCCAGCAGCTTAGGCGGCGGGAGTATATACGAGCAGTACTTC
TRBJ2-1 | TRBV7-9 | TRBD1 | once | CASRSGQDEQFF | TGTGCCAGCAGATCCGGACAGGATGAGCAGTTCTTC
TRBJ2-1 | TRBV7-3 | TRBD1 | NA | CASSPRQGWDNEQFF | TGTGCCAGCAGCCCGAGACAGGGGTGGGACAATGAGCAGTTCTTC
TRBJ2-7 | TRBV6-5 | TRBD1 | NA | CASKGTGRSYEQYF | TGTGCCAGCAAAGGGACAGGGCGCTCCTACGAGCAGTACTTC
TRBJ2-1 | TRBV11-2 | TRBD2 | few | CASSSRLAGIYNEQFF | TGTGCCAGCAGCTCCCGACTAGCGGGGATATACAATGAGCAGTTCTTC
TRBJ2-1 | TRBV5-4 | TRBD1 | once | CASSSGQGGFNEQFF | TGTGCCAGCAGCTCGGGACAGGGAGGTTTCAATGAGCAGTTCTTC
TRBJ1-4 | TRBV29-1 | NA | once | CSVVSGVNEKLFF | TGCAGCGTTGTGTCAGGGGTTAATGAAAAACTGTTTTTT
TRBJ2-1 | TRBV11-2 | NA | NA | CASSYLTGYSYNEQFF | TGTGCCAGCAGTTACTTAACAGGGTACTCCTACAATGAGCAGTTCTTC
TRBJ2-4 | TRBV9 | NA | NA | CASSVLTHPLNIQYF | TGTGCCAGCAGCGTACTGACCCATCCGCTAAACATTCAGTACTTC
TRBJ1-1 | TRBV28 | TRBD1 | NA | CASSNPTRTGGTEAFF | TGTGCCAGCAGTAACCCCACAAGGACAGGGGGCACTGAAGCTTTCTTT
TRBJ2-7 | TRBV9 | NA | NA | CASSVGTASYEQYF | TGTGCCAGCAGCGTAGGAACAGCCTCCTACGAGCAGTACTTC
TRBJ2-7 | TRBV15 | NA | once | CATSFKGEGSYEQYF | TGTGCCACCAGCTTTAAGGGGGAGGGCTCCTACGAGCAGTACTTC
TRBJ1-1 | TRBV7-6 | TRBD1 | few | CASSLGTGLYTEAFF | TGTGCCAGCAGCTTAGGGACAGGGTTGTACACTGAAGCTTTCTTT
TRBJ1-1 | TRBV18 | NA | NA | CASSPRSLGLSVEAFF | TGTGCCAGCTCACCAAGGTCTCTAGGGTTGTCTGTTGAAGCTTTCTTT
TRBJ1-1 | TRBV10-3 | NA | NA | CASTFGGKDTEAFF | TGTGCCTCTACTTTTGGAGGGAAGGACACTGAAGCTTTCTTT
TRBJ2-1 | TRBV6-1 | TRBD2 | once | CASSEGLAGGSNEQFF | TGTGCCAGCAGTGAAGGGCTAGCGGGAGGTTCAAATGAGCAGTTCTTC
TRBJ2-7 | TRBV30 | TRBD1 | NA | CAWSVARTGWTYEQYF | TGTGCCTGGAGTGTGGCCCGGACAGGGTGGACCTACGAGCAGTACTTC
TRBJ2-2 | TRBV6-6 | TRBD1 | NA | CASTNRQGDVGELFF | TGTGCCAGCACCAACCGACAGGGGGATGTCGGGGAGCTGTTTTTT
TRBJ2-5 | TRBV11-2 | TRBD1 | NA | CASSLDRRGRGETQYF | TGTGCCAGCAGCTTAGACCGCAGGGGGCGCGGAGAGACCCAGTACTTC
TRBJ1-2 | TRBV7-2 | NA | NA | CASKGRDNYGYTF | TGTGCCAGCAAGGGTCGAGATAACTATGGCTACACCTTC
TRBJ2-6 | TRBV27 | NA | NA | CASASTVNSGANVLTF | TGTGCCAGCGCATCGACAGTTAACTCTGGGGCCAACGTCCTGACTTTC
TRBJ1-1 | TRBV2 | NA | NA | CASSASRGTEAFF | TGTGCCAGCAGTGCATCCAGGGGTACTGAAGCTTTCTTT
TRBJ2-2 | TRBV5-1 | TRBD2 | NA | CASSLVGTSVTGELFF | TGCGCCAGCAGCTTGGTAGGGACTAGCGTGACCGGGGAGCTGTTTTTT
TRBJ1-1 | TRBV2 | NA | NA | CASRVTSNTEAFF | TGTGCCAGCAGAGTTACCTCGAACACTGAAGCTTTCTTT
TRBJ1-2 | TRBV28 | NA | once | CASTRGGVGDGYTF | TGTGCCAGCACTCGGGGCGGGGTTGGGGATGGCTACACCTTC
TRBJ1-1 | TRBV7-9 | NA | NA | CASSESGQGAEAFF | TGTGCCAGCAGCGAATCCGGGCAGGGCGCTGAAGCTTTCTTT
TRBJ1-1 | TRBV27 | TRBD1 | NA | CASSPSPHRTGMNTEAFF | TGTGCCAGCAGTCCAAGTCCCCACCGGACAGGGATGAACACTGAAGCTTTCTTT
TRBJ2-2 | TRBV6-1 | TRBD1 | NA | CASSAVWTGNTGELFF | TGTGCCAGCAGTGCCGTCTGGACAGGGAACACCGGGGAGCTGTTTTTT
TRBJ1-1 | TRBV9 | TRBD1 | NA | CASSDRGLNTEAFF | TGTGCCAGCAGCGACAGGGGGCTGAACACTGAAGCTTTCTTT
TRBJ1-4 | TRBV6-5 | TRBD1 | many | CASRGTGSQEKLFF | TGTGCCAGCAGGGGGACAGGGAGTCAGGAAAAACTGTTTTTT
TRBJ1-5 | TRBV6-6 | TRBD1 | NA | CASSRTRDRAGQPQHF | TGTGCCAGCAGTCGGACCCGGGACAGGGCGGGTCAGCCCCAGCATTTT
TRBJ2-1 | TRBV6-1 | TRBD2 | NA | CASSVLAWEQFF | TGTGCCAGCAGTGTACTAGCGTGGGAGCAGTTCTTC
TRBJ2-3 | TRBV9 | NA | NA | CASSVVSTDTQYF | TGTGCCAGCAGCGTAGTGTCCACAGATACGCAGTATTTT
TRBJ2-7 | TRBV27 | NA | once | CASSLFWASATYEQYF | TGTGCCAGCAGTTTATTTTGGGCTAGCGCTACCTACGAGCAGTACTTC
TRBJ1-1 | TRBV7-2 | NA | few | CASSTRGGANTEAFF | TGTGCCAGCAGCACCCGGGGGGGGGCGAACACTGAAGCTTTCTTT
TRBJ2-1 | TRBV20-1 | NA | NA | CSARPRGEQFF | TGCAGTGCTAGACCTCGGGGCGAGCAGTTCTTC
TRBJ2-7 | TRBV27 | TRBD1 | NA | CASGTGGYEQYF | TGTGCCAGTGGGACAGGGGGCTACGAGCAGTACTTC
TRBJ2-1 | TRBV25-1 | NA | NA | CASSGTGKLNNEQFF | TGTGCCAGCAGTGGAACGGGGAAGTTAAACAATGAGCAGTTCTTC
TRBJ2-7 | TRBV6-5 | NA | NA | CASSYSGSPYEQYF | TGTGCCAGCAGTTACTCAGGGTCCCCCTACGAGCAGTACTTC
TRBJ1-5 | TRBV4-3 | NA | NA | CASSQDGRNQPQHF | TGCGCCAGCAGCCAAGATGGTCGCAATCAGCCCCAGCATTTT
TRBJ1-3 | TRBV7-2 | NA | NA | CASSSGPGNTIYF | TGTGCCAGCAGCTCGGGACCTGGAAACACCATATATTTT
TRBJ1-3 | TRBV7-3 | TRBD1 | NA | CASSLSGTGDGNTIYF | TGTGCCAGCAGCTTAAGCGGGACAGGGGACGGAAACACCATATATTTT
TRBJ1-4 | TRBV18 | TRBD1 | NA | CASSPGQGERKLFF | TGTGCCAGCTCACCGGGACAGGGGGAAAGAAAACTGTTTTTT
TRBJ2-1 | TRBV28 | NA | NA | CASTLPWSNEQFF | TGTGCCAGCACCCTACCCTGGAGCAATGAGCAGTTCTTC